Below are 29 T cell receptor beta chains sequenced from a single sample in a study of T cells in women clearing cervical HPV infection. The repertoire was sequenced with immunoSEQ multiplex PCR; TCRdb's copy has only in-frame clones and lacks some. The table lists about 20,000 clones. Specimen: blood buffy coat. The source is a woman between 18 and 75 years old with a cervical HPV16 infection that either progressed to CIN3+ or cleared (not recorded which).

This clone is deemed medium-sized by its frequency. The sequenced fragment ends 3 residues before the CDR3 boundary, so the rest is inferred from the germline J gene. This chain links TRBV6-2 or TRBV6-3 with TRBJ2-4; D ambiguous. V shed 4 bases and J shed 4 bases, with 14 bases lying between them. This CDR3 is 15 amino acids long. Germline-derived CDR1 and CDR2 are MNHEY and SVGEGT. The covered CDR3 bases are TGTGCCAGCAGTTCCCACGTCAAGGCAAAAAACATT. Translated, it gives CASSSHVKAKNI. From start to end, the CDR3 is CASSSHVKAKNIQYF.

In the case of this clone: From the germline J gene comes the end of the CDR3, since the read stops 3 residues before it. The chain recombines TRBV19 with TRBJ2-5, with TRBD1 matching over 11 bases. This CDR3 has 15 amino acids. After removal of 3 bases from V and 2 bases from J, the junction contained 2 bases not matched to a gene. The V gene's germline CDR1 is LNHDA and CDR2 SQIVND (reference sequence). The CDR3 here is CASSIGTGGQETQYF. The CDR3 DNA, read in part, is TGTGCCAGTAGTATTGGGACAGGGGGACAAGAGACC.

With regard to this clone: The read is 3 residues too short to cover the CDR3 end, so that end is filled in from the germline J gene. The V gene is TRBV20-1, the J gene TRBJ2-2; 12 bases fit TRBD2. In germline, CDR1 is DFQATT, CDR2 SNEGSKA (reference sequence). The V and J ends lost 0 bases and 0 bases, in that order; junction bases with no gene match: 2. CDR3 size: 17 residues. The part of the CDR3 DNA that was read is TGCAGTGCTAGAGACTCTAGCGGGGGGGCGAACACCGGGGAG. It encodes CSARDSSGGANTGE. The CDR3 in full is CSARDSSGGANTGELFF.

Remarks on this clone: The CDR3 is cut off 3 residues early in the read; its end comes from the germline J gene. This sequence joins TRBV19 and TRBJ2-6; D is possibly TRBD2 (5 bases). Looked up from germline, CDR1 is LNHDA and CDR2 is SQIVND (reference sequence). V was cut by 7 bases and J by 4 bases, with 14 bases left in between. CDR3 length equals 15 residues. CDR3 region: CASTRGLKGANVLTF. Partial CDR3 DNA: TGTGCCAGTACTCGGGGTCTGAAAGGGGCCAACGTC.

Of note for this clone: The read stops 3 residues short of the end of the CDR3; the missing end is completed from the germline J gene. The chain links TRBV20-1 to TRBJ1-1; D is uncertain. The CDR3 spans 13 residues. Germline loops: CDR1 DFQATT, CDR2 SNEGSKA (reference sequence). V was trimmed by 0 bases and J by 7 bases, leaving 12 bases between them. Partial CDR3 DNA: TGCAGTGCTAGAGATCGGGGAAGGGTTGAA. It specifies CSARDRGRVE. The whole CDR3 protein is CSARDRGRVEAFF.

Concerning this clone: Read sequence stops 3 residues before the CDR3 end, and the germline J gene provides the missing end. This sequence joins TRBV7-3 and TRBJ2-1; 11 bases line up with TRBD2. The germline V gene has CDR1 SGHTA and CDR2 FQGTGA. The CDR3 runs to 15 residues. J gave up 6 bases and V 5 bases, and 6 bases lay outside the gene matches. CDR3 sequence reads: CASSPAGTSGNEQFF. The covered CDR3 bases are TGTGCCAGCAGCCCCGCCGGGACTAGCGGCAATGAG.

Note on this clone: Sequencing ends 3 residues short of the CDR3 end; the germline J gene provides the rest. The V gene is TRBV6-1, the J gene TRBJ1-4, with D perhaps TRBD1 (5 bases). The length of the CDR3 is 15 residues. Germline assignment: CDR1 MNHNS and CDR2 SASEGT. CDR3 DNA, as far as it was read: TGTGCCAGCAGTGAAGCGAACAGGTATAATTCACCA. Amino acids: CASSEANRYNSP. The CDR3, in full, reads CASSEANRYNSPLFF.

In the case of this clone: The observed sequence ends 3 residues before the CDR3 terminus, with the missing tail filled in from the germline J gene. Additional DNA sequences in this sample encode the identical CDR3. The chain joins TRBV18 to TRBJ1-1, with TRBD1 matching 7 bases. In germline, CDR1 is KGHSH, CDR2 LQKENI. CDR3 length: 13 amino acids. The covered CDR3 bases are TGTGCCAGCTCACCCGGGACAGTGGAGACA. Its translation is CASSPGTVET. The full CDR3 sequence reads CASSPGTVETAFF.

As concerns this clone: The read finishes 3 residues shy of the CDR3 end, and the germline J gene is used to complete it. The chain employs TRBV2 and TRBJ2-3; TRBD1 might be the D (6 bases). Germline V gene data show CDR1 as SNHLY and CDR2 as FYNNEI. The CDR3 length is 16 residues. With 0 bases removed from V and 2 bases from J, the gap between germline ends came to 12 bases. CDR3 DNA (partial): TGTGCCAGCAGTGAAGCGCGAGGACAGCACACAGATACG. It is translated as CASSEARGQHTDT. The CDR3 in full is CASSEARGQHTDTQYF. The full variable domain, its missing parts supplied by reference TRBV2 and TRBJ2-3, is EPEVTQTPSHQVTQMGQEVILRCVPISNHLYFYWYRQILGQKVEFLVSFYNNEISEKSEIFDDQFSVERPDGSNFTLKIRSTKLEDSAMYFCASSEARGQHTDTQYFGPGTRLTVL.

A remark on this clone: Read sequence stops 3 residues before the CDR3 end, and the germline J gene provides the missing end. The rearrangement joins TRBV7-2 to TRBJ2-4; 12 bases map to TRBD1. Germline assignment: CDR1 SGHTA and CDR2 FQGNSA. The CDR3 is made up of 15 amino acids. CDR3: CASSPTGTGGWGQYF. The DNA read from the CDR3 is TGTGCCAGCAGCCCAACCGGGACAGGGGGCTGGGGT.

About this clone: The read falls 3 residues short of the CDR3 end, and the missing part is taken from the germline J gene. The chain carries TRBV7-9 and TRBJ1-4; D not certain. The CDR3 runs 14 residues. CDR1 and CDR2 (germline): SEHNR, FQNEAQ (reference sequence). The CDR3: CASSSVERNSPLFF. The CDR3 bases that were read are TGTGCCAGCAGCTCGGTCGAACGTAATTCACCA.

About this clone: The CDR3 extends 3 residues past the end of the read, so its final part is completed from the germline J gene. The chain joins TRBV7-9 to TRBJ1-5, with 9 bases fitting TRBD1. The ends lost 5 bases at V and 6 bases at J; junction bases unmatched: 5. The CDR3 has 14 residues. Germline V gene lookup returns CDR1 SEHNR and CDR2 FQNEAQ (reference sequence). CDR3 residues: CASSMGTGPQPQHF. The CDR3 DNA, read in part, is TGTGCCAGCAGCATGGGGACAGGGCCTCAGCCC.

A word on this clone: The missing CDR3 end, 3 residues past where the read stops, is filled in from the germline J gene. The chain couples TRBV19 to TRBJ1-2, with a possible D match to TRBD1 (6 bases). Germline assignment: CDR1 LNHDA and CDR2 SQIVND (reference sequence). This CDR3 region has 15 residues. The CDR3 DNA, read in part, is TGTGCCAGTAGACGACAGGAAAGCTCCTACAATGAC. Translating gives CASRRQESSYND. The whole CDR3 reads CASRRQESSYNDYTF.

Regarding this clone: The read falls 3 residues short of the CDR3 end, and the missing part is taken from the germline J gene. The chain employs TRBV19 and TRBJ1-5; D unclear. V shed 0 bases and J shed 3 bases, with 12 bases lying between them. Germline loops: CDR1 LNHDA, CDR2 SQIVND (reference sequence). This CDR3 is built from 16 residues. CDR3: CASSIEMAAVNQPQHF. The part of the CDR3 DNA that was read is TGTGCCAGTAGTATAGAGATGGCGGCAGTCAATCAGCCC.

To note about this clone: The missing CDR3 end, 3 residues past where the read stops, is filled in from the germline J gene. V gene TRBV19 combines with J gene TRBJ2-6, with D possibly matching TRBD1 (6 bases). CDR1 is LNHDA and CDR2 is SQIVND in the germline V gene (reference sequence). With 6 bases removed from V and 2 bases from J, the gap between germline ends came to 8 bases. This CDR3 region has 14 residues. The CDR3 is CASRTGPGANVLTF. CDR3 DNA (partial): TGTGCCAGTAGAACAGGGCCTGGGGCCAACGTC.

Points on this clone: The read ends 3 residues early relative to the CDR3; the germline J gene fills the gap. J is TRBJ2-2 and V is TRBV20-1; the match to TRBD1 covers 7 bases. The CDR3 sequence is 14 residues long. Germline loops: CDR1 DFQATT, CDR2 SNEGSKA (reference sequence). CDR3 residues: CSARGDRENSPLFF. The sequenced CDR3 bases are TGCAGTGCTAGAGGCGACAGGGAAAATTCACCG.

Regarding this clone: From the germline J gene comes the end of the CDR3, since the read stops 3 residues before it. The V and J genes are TRBV6-2 or TRBV6-3 and TRBJ1-5; D perhaps matches TRBD1 (6 bases). Trimming took 7 bases from V and 0 from J, leaving 13 bases between them. CDR3 length: 15 amino acids. Germline V CDR1 and CDR2: MNHEY, SVGEGT. The CDR3: CASTRGQYSNQPQHF. The part of the CDR3 DNA that was read is TGTGCCAGCACCCGAGGACAGTATAGCAATCAGCCC.

In regard to this clone: The missing CDR3 end, 3 residues past where the read stops, is filled in from the germline J gene. The J gene is TRBJ2-2, the V gene TRBV29-1, with a tentative D call TRBD1 (5 bases). V was clipped by 1 base and J by 8 bases, with 5 bases between them. This CDR3 comprises 11 residues. Germline V gene sequence: CDR1 SQVTM, CDR2 ANQGSEA. This CDR3 reads CSVEGTGELFF. The sequenced CDR3 bases are TGCAGCGTTGAAGGGACAGGGGAG.

Details on this clone: The read comes to an end 3 residues before the CDR3 does, leaving the germline J gene to fill in the end. The chain has TRBV20-1 and TRBJ2-2; TRBD2 aligns across 8 bases. This CDR3 comprises 15 residues. V lost 4 bases, J lost 4 bases, and 8 bases stayed unmatched. Germline V gene sequence: CDR1 DFQATT, CDR2 SNEGSKA (reference sequence). The part of the CDR3 DNA that was read is TGCAGTGCTATGTTCCGGGGGGGCAGCACCGGGGAG. Its protein product is CSAMFRGGSTGE. The whole CDR3 protein is CSAMFRGGSTGELFF.

In the case of this clone: The sequenced fragment ends 3 residues before the CDR3 boundary, so the rest is inferred from the germline J gene. V and J are TRBV18 and TRBJ2-5; perhaps TRBD2 as D (6 bases). The V end was cut by 5 bases, the J end by 1 base, with 11 bases between. Germline assignment: CDR1 KGHSH and CDR2 LQKENI. The CDR3 is made up of 14 amino acids. The chain's CDR3 is CASSASAIQETQYF. The CDR3 DNA, read in part, is TGTGCCAGCTCAGCTAGCGCCATCCAAGAGACC.

As for this clone: The read ends 3 residues before the CDR3 terminus; that terminus is restored from the germline J gene. V gene TRBV14 combines with J gene TRBJ2-1; the match to TRBD2 covers 7 bases. Germline trimming cut 1 base from V and 7 bases from J; bases unmatched to any gene: 1. The germline CDR1 and CDR2 sequences are SGHDN and FVKESK. The CDR3 spans 13 residues. This CDR3 reads CASSQAGGNEQFF. The covered CDR3 bases are TGTGCCAGCAGCCAAGCCGGGGGGAATGAG.

On this clone itself: Read coverage stops 3 residues before the CDR3 terminus; the germline J gene supplies the remainder. This chain links TRBV7-2 with TRBJ2-4; no firm D call. Germline V gene data show CDR1 as SGHTA and CDR2 as FQGNSA. CDR3 length: 13 amino acids. The CDR3 protein is CASSLDPVYGQYF. The DNA read from the CDR3 is TGTGCCAGCAGCTTAGATCCCGTCTATGGT.

A word on this clone: The CDR3 is cut off 3 residues early in the read; its end comes from the germline J gene. The chain uses TRBV10-3 and TRBJ2-5; 7 nucleotides match TRBD1. V shed 8 bases and J 4 bases; nucleotides not matched to a gene: 7. The CDR3 consists of 13 residues. CDR1 is ENHRY, CDR2 SYGVKD, per germline. CDR3 region: CAIGGRQGETQYF. CDR3 bases read: TGTGCCATCGGTGGGCGACAGGGAGAGACC.

Turning to this clone: The read ends 3 residues shy of where the CDR3 ends; the end is completed using the germline J gene. This chain joins TRBV4-2 and TRBJ1-6, with 8 bases that match TRBD1. Germline CDR1 is LGHNA and CDR2 is YNFKEQ. This CDR3 region has 14 residues. V shed 0 bases and J 10 bases; nucleotides not matched to a gene: 2. CDR3 amino acids: CASSQDDRGSPLHF. The covered CDR3 bases are TGTGCCAGCAGCCAAGATGACAGGGGATCACCC.

Its frequency marks this clone as medium-sized. The CDR3 goes on 3 residues after the read ends, and that part is filled in from the germline J gene. The chain is built from TRBV29-1 and TRBJ2-3, with 8 positions matching TRBD1. The CDR3 spans 13 residues. Losses at the gene ends were 7 bases for V and 0 bases for J; bases not matched to a gene: 3. The germline gives CDR1 SQVTM, CDR2 ANQGSEA. CDR3 bases read: TGCAGCGCTGGACAGGGTAGCACAGATACG. Encoded protein: CSAGQGSTDT. The complete CDR3 reads CSAGQGSTDTQYF.

About this clone itself: The CDR3 end falls 3 residues outside the read, so it is completed with the germline J gene. The V gene is TRBV19, the J gene TRBJ2-2; a possible D gene is TRBD2 (6 bases). Per germline, CDR1 LNHDA and CDR2 SQIVND (reference sequence). This CDR3 region has 13 residues. The sequenced CDR3 bases are TGTGCCAGTTCAGGGAACGGGGGTGAAAAG. This encodes CASSGNGGEK. The full CDR3 protein reads CASSGNGGEKLFF.

With regard to this clone: Read coverage stops 3 residues before the CDR3 terminus; the germline J gene supplies the remainder. The rearrangement links TRBV5-1 to TRBJ2-1; 10 bases line up with TRBD1. Per the germline V gene, CDR1 is SGHRS and CDR2 is YFSETQ. The CDR3 has 15 amino acids. V dropped 3 bases and J dropped 6; count of bases not matched to a gene: 6. CDR3 sequence reads: CASSSGQGNINEQFF. The DNA read from the CDR3 is TGCGCCAGCAGCTCGGGACAGGGGAACATCAATGAG.

Turning to this clone: The CDR3 is cut off 3 residues early in the read; its end comes from the germline J gene. The chain uses TRBV11-3 and TRBJ2-3; D possibly corresponds to TRBD1 (6 bases). Germline assignment: CDR1 SGHNT and CDR2 YENEEA. The CDR3 spans 13 residues. The CDR3 protein is CASSRGGQETQYF. The part of the CDR3 DNA that was read is TGTGCCAGCAGCCGTGGGGGCCAAGAGACG. The variable domain in full, completed from reference TRBV11-3 and TRBJ2-3, reads EAGVVQSPRYKIIEKKQPVAFWCNPISGHNTLYWYLQNLGQGPELLIRYENEEAVDDSQLPKDRFSAERLKGVDSTLKIQPAELGDSAVYLCASSRGGQETQYFGPGTRLTVL.

With regard to this clone: The read ends 3 residues early relative to the CDR3; the germline J gene fills the gap. The chain has TRBV20-1 and TRBJ2-5, with TRBD2 identical over 11 bases. CDR1 is DFQATT and CDR2 is SNEGSKA in the germline V gene (reference sequence). After removal of 4 bases from V and 2 bases from J, the junction contained 6 bases not matched to a gene. The CDR3 is 15 residues long. CDR3 amino acids: CSAISTSGDQETQYF. The sequenced part of the CDR3 DNA is TGCAGTGCTATTTCGACTAGCGGGGATCAAGAGACC.